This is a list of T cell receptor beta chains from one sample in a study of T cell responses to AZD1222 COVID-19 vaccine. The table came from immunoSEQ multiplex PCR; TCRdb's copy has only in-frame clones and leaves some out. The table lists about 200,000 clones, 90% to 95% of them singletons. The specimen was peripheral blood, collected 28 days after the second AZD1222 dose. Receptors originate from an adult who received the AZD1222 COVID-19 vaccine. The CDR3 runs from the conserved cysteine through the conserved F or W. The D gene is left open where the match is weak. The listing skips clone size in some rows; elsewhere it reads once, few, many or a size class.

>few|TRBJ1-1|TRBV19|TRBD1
TGTGCCAGTAGTAGGGGGACAGCAGGACTAAACACTGAAGCTTTCTTT
CASSRGTAGLNTEAFF
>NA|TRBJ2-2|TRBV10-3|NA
TGTGCCATCAGTGGGACTTATAACACCGGGGAGCTGTTTTTT
CAISGTYNTGELFF
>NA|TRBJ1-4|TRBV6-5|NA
TGTGCCAGCCGCTTCCGAGGAGACCTTGGGGAAAAACTGTTTTTT
CASRFRGDLGEKLFF
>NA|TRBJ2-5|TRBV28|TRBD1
TGTGCCAGCAGTTTAGGGGACAGGGGACTCGGAGAGACCCAGTACTTC
CASSLGDRGLGETQYF
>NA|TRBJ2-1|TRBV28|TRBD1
TGTGCCAGCAGGGCGACAGGGTCGTTCTACAATGAGCAGTTCTTC
CASRATGSFYNEQFF
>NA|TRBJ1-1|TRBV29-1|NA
TGCAGCTCGGAAACTCGGAAGCCGAGTGGGGCTTTCTTT
CSSETRKPSGAFF
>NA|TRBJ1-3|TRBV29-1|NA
TGCAGCGTTGAGTCGAACTTCGGAAACACCATATATTTT
CSVESNFGNTIYF
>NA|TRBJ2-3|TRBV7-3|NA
TGTGCCAGCAGCCCTAGGCATTTATCGGATACGCAGTATTTT
CASSPRHLSDTQYF
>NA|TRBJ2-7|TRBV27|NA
TGTGCCAGCAGTTTAAAGGGTCTAAGCTACGAGCAGTACTTC
CASSLKGLSYEQYF
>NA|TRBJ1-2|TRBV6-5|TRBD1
TGTGCCAGCAGTTTCAAAATTACAGGGGGCAATGGCTACACCTTC
CASSFKITGGNGYTF
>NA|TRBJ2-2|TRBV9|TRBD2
TGTGCCAGCAGCGTCCTGGGACTAGTAGGAACCGGGGAGCTGTTTTTT
CASSVLGLVGTGELFF
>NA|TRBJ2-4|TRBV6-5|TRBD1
TGTGCCAGCATTTTTACAGGGGTTGAAAACATTCAGTACTTC
CASIFTGVENIQYF
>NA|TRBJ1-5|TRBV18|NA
TGTGCCAGCTCACCGCTGATCTCTCAGCCCCAGCATTTT
CASSPLISQPQHF
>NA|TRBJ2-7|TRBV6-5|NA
TGTGCCAGCAGTTACTCAGGGGCCGCACACGAGCAGTACTTC
CASSYSGAAHEQYF
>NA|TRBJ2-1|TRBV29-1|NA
TGCAGCGTTGAACCAGCATCCCTCAAAAAGGGTGAGCAGTTCTTC
CSVEPASLKKGEQFF
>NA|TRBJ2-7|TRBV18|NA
TGTGCCAGCTCACCGCTTTTTACGGAGCAAGGGGTCTTC
CASSPLFTEQGVF
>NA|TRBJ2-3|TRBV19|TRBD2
TGTGCCAGCAAAGTACTAGCGACCGCTAGCACAGATACGCAGTATTTT
CASKVLATASTDTQYF
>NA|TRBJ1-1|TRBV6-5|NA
TGTGCCAGCCGGGACCTTTTGAACACTGAAGCTTTCTTT
CASRDLLNTEAFF
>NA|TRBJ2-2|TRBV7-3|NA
TGTGCCAGCAGCACGACAGGGAGGAGCACCGGGGAGCTGTTTTTT
CASSTTGRSTGELFF
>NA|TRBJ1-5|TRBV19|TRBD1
TGTGCCAGTAGTATAGGACAGGGCGGGAATCAGCCCCAGCATTTT
CASSIGQGGNQPQHF
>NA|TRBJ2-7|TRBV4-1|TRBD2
TGCGCCAGCAGGTCTCGACTAGCGGGAGGGCACGAGCAGTACTTC
CASRSRLAGGHEQYF
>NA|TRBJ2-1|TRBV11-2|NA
TGTGCCAGCAGCTCTAGCGCCCTAGGGAACTCCTACAATGAGCAGTTCTTC
CASSSSALGNSYNEQFF
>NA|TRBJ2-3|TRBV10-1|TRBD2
TGCGCCAGCAGTGAAAGAGGACTAGCGGCCACAGATACGCAGTATTTT
CASSERGLAATDTQYF
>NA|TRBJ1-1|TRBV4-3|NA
TGCGCCAGCAGCCAATCCCTGGGAGTGAACACTGAAGCTTTCTTT
CASSQSLGVNTEAFF
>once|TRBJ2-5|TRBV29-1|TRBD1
TGCAGCTCAGGGGGTTTGTACCAAGAGACCCAGTACTTC
CSSGGLYQETQYF
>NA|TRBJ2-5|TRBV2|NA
TGTGCCAGCAGTAGAGGAGGGGCGCCCCAAGAGACCCAGTACTTC
CASSRGGAPQETQYF
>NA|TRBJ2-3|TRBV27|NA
TGTGCCAGCAGTACATGGCGGACTAGCACAGATACGCAGTATTTT
CASSTWRTSTDTQYF
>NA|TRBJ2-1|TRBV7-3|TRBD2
TGTGCCAGCAGCTTCTTAGCGGGAGGGCACGGGGAGCAGTTCTTC
CASSFLAGGHGEQFF
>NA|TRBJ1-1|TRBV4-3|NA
TGCGCCAGCAGCCAGGGGGGTATGAACACTGAAGCTTTCTTT
CASSQGGMNTEAFF
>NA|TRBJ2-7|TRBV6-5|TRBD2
TGTGCCAGCAGTTACCAGACTAGCCTAGTCCCCTACGAGCAGTACTTC
CASSYQTSLVPYEQYF
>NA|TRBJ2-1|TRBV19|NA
TGTGCCAGTAGTTGGAGACCTCCGGGACACAACTACAATGAGCAGTTCTTC
CASSWRPPGHNYNEQFF
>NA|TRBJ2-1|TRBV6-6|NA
TGTGCCAGCAGTGGTTTCAGTGAGCAGTTCTTC
CASSGFSEQFF
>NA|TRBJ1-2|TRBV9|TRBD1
TGTGCCAGCAGCGTAGAGGCAGGGGGCCTTGGCTACACCTTC
CASSVEAGGLGYTF
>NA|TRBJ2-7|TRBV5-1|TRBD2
TGCGCCAGCAGCTTGCGGGCGGGAGGGCCATACGAGCAGTACTTC
CASSLRAGGPYEQYF
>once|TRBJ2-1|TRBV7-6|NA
TGTGCCAGCAGCTTAGGGGGGCCTAATGAGCAGTTCTTC
CASSLGGPNEQFF
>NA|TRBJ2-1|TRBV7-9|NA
TGTGCCAGCAAGCTTTACTCGAGCAATGAGCAGTTCTTC
CASKLYSSNEQFF
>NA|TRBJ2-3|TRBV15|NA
TGTGCCACCCTCAGGCCTGGGGGGACAGATACGCAGTATTTT
CATLRPGGTDTQYF
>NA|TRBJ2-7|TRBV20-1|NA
TGCAGTGCGAAGCTATCCTACGAGCAGTACTTC
CSAKLSYEQYF
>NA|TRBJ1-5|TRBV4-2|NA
TGTGCCAGCAGCCAAGAGGCGGTCGGGGGCAATCAGCCCCAGCATTTT
CASSQEAVGGNQPQHF
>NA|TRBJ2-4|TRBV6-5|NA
TGTGCCGGAGGGCAGCGGCCAAACATTCAGTACTTC
CAGGQRPNIQYF
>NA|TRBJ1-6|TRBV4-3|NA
TGCGCCAGCAGCCAAGATACGAGGGGGATTAATTCACCCCTCCACTTT
CASSQDTRGINSPLHF
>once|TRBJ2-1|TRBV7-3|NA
TGTGCCAGCAGTAAAAGGACAGCACCGGCGGGAGTCACCAACAATGAGCAGTTCTTC
CASSKRTAPAGVTNNEQFF
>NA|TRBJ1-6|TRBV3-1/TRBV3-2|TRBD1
TGTGCCTCCGGGACAGGGAATTCACCCCTCCACTTT
CASGTGNSPLHF
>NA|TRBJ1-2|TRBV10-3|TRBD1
TGTGCCATCAGTGAGTCTTGGACAGGCGTCGTCTATGGCTACACCTTC
CAISESWTGVVYGYTF
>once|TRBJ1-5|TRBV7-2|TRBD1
TGTGCCAGCAGCGGAGGGACAGGGGGAGGTCAGCCCCAGCATTTT
CASSGGTGGGQPQHF
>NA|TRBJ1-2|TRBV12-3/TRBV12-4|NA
TGTGCCAGCAGTTTCATTCATGGCTACACCTTC
CASSFIHGYTF
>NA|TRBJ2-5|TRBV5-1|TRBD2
TGCGCCAGCAGCTCGGGACTAGCGGAGCAAGAGACCCAGTACTTC
CASSSGLAEQETQYF
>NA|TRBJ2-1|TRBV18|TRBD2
TGTGCCAGCTCACCCCAGGGACTAGCGGGAGGCAATGAGCAGTTCTTC
CASSPQGLAGGNEQFF
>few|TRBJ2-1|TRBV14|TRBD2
TGTGCCAGCAGCCCCATCCCAGGGACTAGCGGGAGGGCATACAATGAGCAGTTCTTC
CASSPIPGTSGRAYNEQFF
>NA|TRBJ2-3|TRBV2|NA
TGTGCCAGCAGTGTAGGGGCGCAAAGGACAGATACGCAGTATTTT
CASSVGAQRTDTQYF